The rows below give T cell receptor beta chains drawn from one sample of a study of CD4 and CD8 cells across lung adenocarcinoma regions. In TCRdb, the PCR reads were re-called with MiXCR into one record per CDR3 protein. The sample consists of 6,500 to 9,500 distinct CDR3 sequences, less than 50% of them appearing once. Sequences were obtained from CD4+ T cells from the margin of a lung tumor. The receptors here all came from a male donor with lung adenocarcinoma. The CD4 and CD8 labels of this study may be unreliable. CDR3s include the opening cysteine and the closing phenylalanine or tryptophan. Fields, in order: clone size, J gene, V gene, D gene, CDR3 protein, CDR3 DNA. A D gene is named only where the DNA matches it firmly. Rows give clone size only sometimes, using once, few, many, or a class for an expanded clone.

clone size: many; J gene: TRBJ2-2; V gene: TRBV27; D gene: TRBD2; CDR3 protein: CASRRLAAEGELFF; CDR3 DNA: TGTGCCAGCAGACGACTAGCAGCTGAGGGGGAGCTGTTTTTT
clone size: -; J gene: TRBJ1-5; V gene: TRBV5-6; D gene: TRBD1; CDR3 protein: CASSLYDRDNQPQHF; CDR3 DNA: TGTGCCAGCAGCCTATATGACAGGGACAATCAGCCCCAGCATTTT
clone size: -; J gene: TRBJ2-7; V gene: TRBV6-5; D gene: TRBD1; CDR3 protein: CASSYVQGSPLYEQYF; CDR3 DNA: TGTGCCAGCAGTTACGTACAGGGGTCGCCCCTCTACGAGCAGTACTTC
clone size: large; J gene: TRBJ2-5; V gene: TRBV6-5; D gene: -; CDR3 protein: CASSYRRTGVPQYF; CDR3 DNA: TGTGCCAGCAGTTACCGACGCACGGGGGTGCCCCAGTACTTC
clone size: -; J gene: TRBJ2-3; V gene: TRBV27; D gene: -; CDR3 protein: CASSLWGSGKNMQYF; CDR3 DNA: TGTGCCAGCAGTTTATGGGGGTCTGGGAAAAATATGCAGTATTTT
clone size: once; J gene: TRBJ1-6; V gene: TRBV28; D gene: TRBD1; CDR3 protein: CASGLGTGSNSPLHF; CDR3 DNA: TGTGCCAGCGGTTTAGGGACAGGGAGCAATTCACCCCTCCACTTT
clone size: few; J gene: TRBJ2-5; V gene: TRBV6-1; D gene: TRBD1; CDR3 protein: CATIRDSKQETQYF; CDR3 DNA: TGTGCCACAATACGGGACAGCAAACAAGAGACCCAGTACTTC
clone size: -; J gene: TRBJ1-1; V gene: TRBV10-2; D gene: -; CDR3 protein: CASSYDGMNTEAFF; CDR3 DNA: TGCGCCAGCAGTTATGACGGAATGAACACTGAAGCTTTCTTT
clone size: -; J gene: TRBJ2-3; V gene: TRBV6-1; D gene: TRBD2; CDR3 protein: CASSPVAGVKNTQYF; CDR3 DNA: TGTGCCAGCAGCCCAGTAGCGGGGGTCAAAAATACGCAGTATTTT
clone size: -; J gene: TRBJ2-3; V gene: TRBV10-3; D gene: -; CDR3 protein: CAVSGSREQDTQYF; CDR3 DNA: TGTGCGGTCAGTGGGAGCCGGGAGCAAGATACCCAGTATTTT
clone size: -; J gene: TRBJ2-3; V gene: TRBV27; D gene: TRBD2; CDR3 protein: CASRATGLAGQSTKDMQYF; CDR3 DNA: TGTGCCAGCAGAGCCACGGGGCTAGCGGGACAGTCTACCAAAGATATGCAGTATTTT
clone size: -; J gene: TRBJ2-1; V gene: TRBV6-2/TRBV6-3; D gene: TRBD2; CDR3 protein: CASSRLAEVNEQFF; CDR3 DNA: TGTGCCAGCAGCAGACTAGCGGAAGTCAATGAGCAGTTCTTC
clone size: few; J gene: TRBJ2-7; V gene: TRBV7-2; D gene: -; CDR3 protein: CASSLDYSYEQYF; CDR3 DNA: TGTGCCAGCAGCTTAGACTACTCCTACGAGCAGTACTTC
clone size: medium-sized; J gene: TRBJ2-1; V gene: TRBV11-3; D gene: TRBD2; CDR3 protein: CASSLYGRVYNEQFF; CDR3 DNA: TGTGCCAGCAGCTTATACGGGAGGGTCTACAATGAGCAGTTCTTC
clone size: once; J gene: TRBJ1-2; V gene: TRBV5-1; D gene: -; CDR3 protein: CASSLESQLNYGYTF; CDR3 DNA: TGCGCCAGCAGCTTAGAATCCCAGCTGAACTATGGCTACACCTTC
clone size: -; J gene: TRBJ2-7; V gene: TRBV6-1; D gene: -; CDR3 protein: CASRGRGGRAKDTQYF; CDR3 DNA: TGTGCCAGCAGGGGGAGGGGGGGCAGGGCCAAAGATACGCAGTACTTC
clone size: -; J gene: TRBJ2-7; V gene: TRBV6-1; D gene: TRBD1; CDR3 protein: CASSRDRERNEQYF; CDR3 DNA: TGTGCCAGCAGTCGGGACAGGGAAAGGAACGAGCAGTACTTC
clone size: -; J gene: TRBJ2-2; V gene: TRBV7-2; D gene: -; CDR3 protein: CASSPETLLTGELFF; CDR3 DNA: TGTGCCAGCAGCCCGGAGACCCTCCTTACCGGGGAGCTGTTTTTT
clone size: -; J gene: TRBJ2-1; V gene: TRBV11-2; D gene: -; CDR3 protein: CASSLRSYEQFF; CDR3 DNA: TGTGCCAGCAGCTTACGATCTTATGAGCAGTTCTTC
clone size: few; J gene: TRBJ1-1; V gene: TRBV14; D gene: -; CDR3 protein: CASSQRRETEAFF; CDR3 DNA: TGTGCCAGCAGCCAGCGGAGAGAAACTGAAGCTTTCTTT
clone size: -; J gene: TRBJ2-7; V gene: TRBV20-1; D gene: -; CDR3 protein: CSASYGYEQYF; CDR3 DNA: TGCAGTGCTAGTTATGGTTACGAGCAGTACTTC
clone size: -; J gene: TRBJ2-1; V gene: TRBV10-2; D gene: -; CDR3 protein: CASSEGLGGGDYNEQFF; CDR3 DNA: TGCGCCAGCAGTGAAGGATTAGGGGGAGGAGATTACAATGAGCAGTTCTTC
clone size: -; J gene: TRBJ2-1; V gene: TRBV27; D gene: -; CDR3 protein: CASSLSWRDTQFF; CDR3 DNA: TGTGCCAGCAGTTTATCTTGGCGAGATACGCAGTTCTTT
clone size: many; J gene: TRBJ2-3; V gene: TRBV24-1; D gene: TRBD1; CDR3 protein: CATRGTDTDTQYF; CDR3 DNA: TGTGCCACCAGAGGGACAGACACAGATACGCAGTATTTT
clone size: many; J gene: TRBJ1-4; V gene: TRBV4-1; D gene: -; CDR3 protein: CASSQWTAKNEKLFF; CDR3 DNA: TGCGCCAGCAGCCAGTGGACAGCCAAGAATGAAAAACTGTTTTTT
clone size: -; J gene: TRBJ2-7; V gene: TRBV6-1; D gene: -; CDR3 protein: CASSEESGQPYEQYF; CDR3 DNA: TGTGCCAGCAGTGAAGAGAGCGGACAGCCCTACGAGCAGTACTTC
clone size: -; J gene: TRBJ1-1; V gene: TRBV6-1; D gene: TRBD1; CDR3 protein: CASSETTGRGAFF; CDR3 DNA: TGTGCCAGCAGTGAAACGACAGGGCGAGGAGCTTTCTTT
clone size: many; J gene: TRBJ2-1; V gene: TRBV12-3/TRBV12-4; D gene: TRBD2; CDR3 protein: CASSNPGLGRFNEQFF; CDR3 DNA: TGTGCCAGCAGTAACCCGGGACTAGGGCGATTCAATGAGCAGTTCTTC
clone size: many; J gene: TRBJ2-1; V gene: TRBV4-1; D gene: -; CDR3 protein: CASSQVVNEQFF; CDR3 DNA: TGCGCCAGCAGCCAAGTTGTCAATGAGCAGTTCTTC
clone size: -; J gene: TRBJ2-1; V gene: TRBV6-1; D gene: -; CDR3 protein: CASTPVRANYEELFF; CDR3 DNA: TGTGCCAGCACCCCGGTCAGGGCCAACTACGAGGAGCTGTTTTTC
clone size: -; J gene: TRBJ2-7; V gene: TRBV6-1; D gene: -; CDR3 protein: CASIQDGYPTYEQYF; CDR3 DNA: TGTGCCAGCATCCAAGACGGATACCCTACCTACGAGCAGTACTTC
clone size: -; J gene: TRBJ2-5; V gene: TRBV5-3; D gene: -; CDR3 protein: CARSLANRDGETQYF; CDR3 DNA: TGTGCCAGAAGCTTGGCTAACAGGGACGGAGAGACCCAGTACTTC
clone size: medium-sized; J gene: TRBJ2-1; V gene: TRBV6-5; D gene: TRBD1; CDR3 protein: CASSYWRQGDNEQFF; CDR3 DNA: TGTGCCAGCAGTTACTGGAGACAGGGCGACAATGAGCAGTTCTTC
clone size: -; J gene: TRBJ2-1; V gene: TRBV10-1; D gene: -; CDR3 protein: CASSGASYNEQFF; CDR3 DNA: TGCGCCAGCAGTGGGGCTTCCTACAATGAGCAGTTCTTC
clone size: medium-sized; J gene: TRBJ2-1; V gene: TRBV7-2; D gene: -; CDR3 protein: CASSLTGSQDEQFF; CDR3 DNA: TGTGCCAGCAGCTTAACAGGGAGCCAAGATGAGCAGTTCTTC
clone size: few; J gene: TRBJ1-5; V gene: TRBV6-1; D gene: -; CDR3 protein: CASTRSRGAELNQPQHF; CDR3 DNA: TGTGCCAGCACCCGTTCAAGGGGGGCAGAACTAAATCAGCCCCAGCATTTT
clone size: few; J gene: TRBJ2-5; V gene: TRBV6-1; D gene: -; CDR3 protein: CASSEVVLAGETQYF; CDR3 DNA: TGTGCCAGCAGTGAAGTGGTACTAGCCGGCGAGACCCAGTACTTC
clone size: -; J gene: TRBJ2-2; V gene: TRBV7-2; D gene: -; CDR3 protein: CASSFSAELNTGAQFF; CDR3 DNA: TGTGCCAGCAGCTTTAGCGCAGAACTCAACACCGGGGCGCAGTTTTTT
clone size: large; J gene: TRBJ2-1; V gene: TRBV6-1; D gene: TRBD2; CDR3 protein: CASSEPAGVVGGEQFF; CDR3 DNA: TGTGCCAGCAGTGAACCGGCGGGAGTGGTGGGGGGTGAGCAGTTCTTC
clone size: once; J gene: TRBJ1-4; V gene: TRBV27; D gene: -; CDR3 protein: CASSLSVFAINEKLFF; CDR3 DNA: TGTGCCAGCAGTTTATCTGTATTCGCGATAAATGAAAAACTGTTTTTT
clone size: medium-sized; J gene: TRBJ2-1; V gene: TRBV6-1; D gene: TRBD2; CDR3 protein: CASRETSGVYNEQFF; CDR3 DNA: TGTGCCAGCAGGGAGACTAGCGGAGTTTACAATGAGCAGTTCTTC
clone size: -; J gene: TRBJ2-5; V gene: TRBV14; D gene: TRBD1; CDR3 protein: CASSPLTGGSRTQYF; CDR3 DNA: TGTGCCAGCAGCCCCCTGACAGGGGGGTCCAGGACCCAGTACTTC
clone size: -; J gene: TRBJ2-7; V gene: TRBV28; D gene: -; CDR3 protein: CASSLREQYF; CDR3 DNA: TGTGCCAGCAGTTTGCGGGAGCAGTACTTC
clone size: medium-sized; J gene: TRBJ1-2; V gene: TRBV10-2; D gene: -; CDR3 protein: CASSETGTYGYTF; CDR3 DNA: TGCGCCAGCAGTGAGACAGGGACCTATGGCTACACCTTC
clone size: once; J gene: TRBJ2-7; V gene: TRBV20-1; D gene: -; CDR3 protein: CSARGLRTDRYEQYF; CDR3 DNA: TGCAGTGCTCGAGGCCTAAGGACGGACCGCTACGAGCAGTACTTC
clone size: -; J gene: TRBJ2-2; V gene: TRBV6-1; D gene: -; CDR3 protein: CASSPTSNTGELFF; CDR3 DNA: TGTGCCAGCAGTCCCACTTCGAACACCGGGGAGCTGTTTTTT
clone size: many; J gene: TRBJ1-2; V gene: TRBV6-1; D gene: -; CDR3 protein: CASRPINRETYGYTF; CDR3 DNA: TGTGCCAGCAGACCCATTAACAGGGAAACCTATGGCTACACCTTC
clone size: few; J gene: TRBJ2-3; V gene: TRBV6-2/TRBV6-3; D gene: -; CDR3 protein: CASRAGDTDTQYF; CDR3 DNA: TGTGCCAGCAGGGCAGGGGACACAGATACGCAGTATTTT
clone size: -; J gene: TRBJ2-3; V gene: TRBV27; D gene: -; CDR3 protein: CASRSVGGARAKDTQYF; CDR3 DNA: TGTGCCAGCAGATCCGTAGGGGGAGCGCGGGCGAAAGATACTCAGTATTTC